Shown below are 32 T cell receptor beta chains from a single sample sequenced in a study of OX40 agonist ivuxolimab in advanced cancers. The library relied on the immunoSEQ multiplex PCR assay. Entries here come from immuneACCESS through TCRdb and include only in-frame sequences with V and J called. Some clones fail to appear in such tables; in the studies checked, an unresolved V gene covers under half of the shortfall, and the cause of the remainder is unknown. Within this sample are 55,000 to 70,000 clones, with nearly 90% of them counted one time only. In total, the top ten clones hold roughly 1.3% of the sample. The input for sequencing was CD4+ or CD8+ T cells sorted from blood, taken in a trial of the OX40 agonist ivuxolimab. All receptors come from an adult with an advanced solid tumor such as melanoma, head and neck, liver or kidney cancer.

The rearrangement joins TRBV29-1 to TRBJ2-7, with TRBD2 identical over 12 bases. This CDR3 has 13 residues. J gave up 1 base and V 7 bases, and 2 bases lay outside the gene matches. Germline CDR1 reads SQVTM; CDR2 reads ANQGSEA. The CDR3 DNA reads TGCAGCGGAACTAGCGGGGGGTCCTACGAGCAGTACTTC. The encoded protein is CSGTSGGSYEQYF.

J is TRBJ2-3 and V is TRBV5-1; D is unresolved. The CDR3 is made up of 15 amino acids. Germline V gives CDR1 SGHRS, CDR2 YFSETQ. Trimming pared 4 bases from V and 2 bases from J, leaving 14 bases between. For the CDR3, the DNA is TGCGCCAGCAGCCCAAATGTAGAAGACACAGATACGCAGTATTTT. It specifies CASSPNVEDTDTQYF. The full variable domain, completed using reference TRBV5-1 and TRBJ2-3, is KAGVTQTPRYLIKTRGQQVTLSCSPISGHRSVSWYQQTPGQGLQFLFEYFSETQRNKGNFPGRFSGRQFSNSRSEMNVSTLELGDSALYLCASSPNVEDTDTQYFGPGTRLTVL.

V gene TRBV5-4 combines with J gene TRBJ2-7; TRBD2 agrees at 9 bases. V lost 6 bases, J lost 5 bases, and 12 bases stayed unmatched. This CDR3 contains 15 residues. Germline loops: CDR1 SGHNT, CDR2 YYREEE (reference sequence). The CDR3 loop reads CASTLGGGRAHEQYF. In nucleotides, the CDR3 is TGTGCCAGCACCCTTGGTGGCGGGAGGGCCCACGAGCAGTACTTC.

The V gene is TRBV28, the J gene TRBJ2-5, with D perhaps TRBD1 (6 bases). This CDR3 is 13 amino acids long. Germline CDR1 and CDR2: MDHEN and SYDVKM. V was cut by 3 bases and J by 4 bases, with 9 bases left in between. CDR3 amino acids: CASSFRGGETQYF. CDR3 DNA: TGTGCCAGCAGTTTCCGAGGGGGAGAGACCCAGTACTTC.

The chain joins TRBV13 to TRBJ1-5, with TRBD1 matching 11 bases. Trimming took 0 bases from V and 5 from J; bases not matched to a gene: 3. From germline, CDR1 is PRHDT and CDR2 FYEKMQ (reference sequence). The length of the CDR3 is 16 residues. CDR3 DNA: TGTGCCAGCAGCTTAGGGGACAGGGGGCGGGATCAGCCCCAGCATTTT. The encoded protein is CASSLGDRGRDQPQHF.

V is TRBV19 and J is TRBJ1-4, with 9 bases lining up with TRBD1. The germline CDR1 and CDR2 sequences are LNHDA and SQIVND (reference sequence). The CDR3 is made up of 15 amino acids. With 5 bases clipped from V and 14 bases from J, the junction kept 15 bases outside the gene matches. The CDR3 is CASSGWTGDEFLLFF. The CDR3 coding sequence is TGTGCCAGTAGTGGGTGGACAGGGGATGAATTTTTGCTGTTTTTT.

The chain has TRBV6-5 and TRBJ1-6; D not resolved. CDR3 length: 15 amino acids. Deletions cut 0 bases from V and 9 bases from J, with 12 bases between. Germline V gene lookup returns CDR1 MNHEY and CDR2 SVGAGI. The CDR3 DNA reads TGTGCCAGCAGTTACTCGAGGACCATGAGTTCACCCCTCCACTTT. The encoded protein is CASSYSRTMSSPLHF.

The chain is built from TRBV10-3 and TRBJ2-4; weak D call: TRBD2 (6 bases). The CDR3 has 13 amino acids. Germline V gene sequence: CDR1 ENHRY, CDR2 SYGVKD. The V end was cut by 8 bases, the J end by 5 bases, with 13 bases between. The CDR3 DNA reads as TGTGCCATCGGGGCGGGGCCAGAAAACATTCAGTACTTC. It is translated as CAIGAGPENIQYF.

In this sample, this clone turned up once. The gene calls are TRBV4-3 and TRBJ1-6; D call uncertain. Trimming took off 4 bases at V and 9 bases at J, with 10 bases between the two ends. The CDR3 is 13 amino acids. Germline lookup yields CDR1 LGHNA and CDR2 YSLEER. CDR3: CASSRVGSSPLHF. CDR3 sequence (DNA): TGCGCCAGCAGCCGAGTTGGTAGTTCACCCCTCCACTTT.

V and J are TRBV19 and TRBJ1-3, with D possibly TRBD1 on 5 matching bases. Trimming removed 7 bases at V and 2 bases at J, with 9 bases between. The CDR3 is 13 amino acids. Per the germline V gene, CDR1 is LNHDA and CDR2 is SQIVND (reference sequence). The CDR3 DNA follows: TGTGCCAGTATGGACACGGCTGGAAACACCATATATTTT. As protein: CASMDTAGNTIYF. Variable domain in full (rest from reference TRBV19 and TRBJ1-3): DGGITQSPKYLFRKEGQNVTLSCEQNLNHDAMYWYRQDPGQGLRLIYYSQIVNDFQKGDIAEGYSVSREKKESFPLTVTSAQKNPTAFYLCASMDTAGNTIYFGEGSWLTVV.

The genes are TRBV19 and TRBJ1-6; unclear D gene. V lost 8 bases and J lost 7, with 18 bases in between. Looked up from germline, CDR1 is LNHDA and CDR2 is SQIVND (reference sequence). The CDR3 has 15 residues. The CDR3 DNA follows: TGTGCCAGTTCCGACTCCAGCACCGGGAATTCACCCCTCCACTTT. Translating it yields CASSDSSTGNSPLHF.

This clone has more than one count but fewer than ten. A read error may produce the germline difference seen at one junction end. At the DNA level, this CDR3 is encoded by other sequences in the same sample as well. This sequence joins TRBV7-7 and TRBJ1-1, with a tentative D call TRBD1 (5 bases). This CDR3 region has 13 residues. Germline V gene lookup returns CDR1 SSHAT and CDR2 FNYEAQ (reference sequence). CDR3: CASSLQPGAEAFF. CDR3 in DNA: TGTGCTAGCAGCTTACAACCGGGGGCTGAAGCTTTCTTT.

This chain links TRBV5-4 with TRBJ2-4; D remains unclear. From germline, CDR1 is SGHNT and CDR2 YYREEE (reference sequence). V shed 0 bases and J shed 4 bases, with 8 bases lying between them. This CDR3 has 14 amino acids. The CDR3 reads CASSLGSSKNIQYF. In DNA form, the CDR3 reads TGTGCCAGCAGCTTGGGTAGTAGTAAAAACATTCAGTACTTC.

The V gene is TRBV19, the J gene TRBJ1-6; D gene uncertain. The germline V gene has CDR1 LNHDA and CDR2 SQIVND (reference sequence). The V gene lost 5 bases and the J gene lost 11 bases, with 10 bases spanning the gap. This CDR3 has 12 residues. CDR3 DNA sequence: TGTGCCAGTAGTGAGGTTGAGGCACCCCTCCACTTT. Amino acid sequence: CASSEVEAPLHF.

The J gene is TRBJ1-1, the V gene TRBV29-1; 9 bases map to TRBD1. The CDR3 covers 15 residues. The trim removed 0 bases at V and 4 bases at J, leaving 6 bases unmatched. Germline loops: CDR1 SQVTM, CDR2 ANQGSEA. The CDR3 here is CSVEDLQGAATEAFF. The CDR3 bases are TGCAGCGTTGAAGACCTACAGGGGGCGGCCACTGAAGCTTTCTTT.

This clone turned up a few times. The gene calls are TRBV11-2 and TRBJ1-1; a possible D gene is TRBD1 (6 bases). Germline values: CDR1 SGHAT, CDR2 FQNNGV. V dropped 0 bases and J dropped 3 bases, with 8 bases sitting between them. The CDR3 totals 14 residues. The CDR3 DNA reads as TGTGCCAGCAGCTTAGAGAGGGGGTACACTGAAGCTTTCTTT. This translates into CASSLERGYTEAFF. Full variable domain (rest looked up from reference TRBV11-2 and TRBJ1-1): EAGVAQSPRYKIIEKRQSVAFWCNPISGHATLYWYQQILGQGPKLLIQFQNNGVVDDSQLPKDRFSAERLKGVDSTLKIQPAKLEDSAVYLCASSLERGYTEAFFGQGTRLTVV.

The chain links TRBV11-1 to TRBJ2-5, with TRBD1 matching 8 bases. Germline V lookup: CDR1 SGHAT, CDR2 FQDESV (reference sequence). Trimming took 0 bases from V and 2 from J; bases not matched to a gene: 14. The CDR3 runs 19 residues. CDR3 amino acids: CASSLAVKADRADQETQYF. CDR3 nucleotide sequence: TGTGCCAGCAGCTTAGCGGTTAAGGCGGACAGGGCCGATCAAGAGACCCAGTACTTC.

CDR3 protein: CASSYDPGPRGGYTF. As DNA, the CDR3 is TGTGCCAGCAGTTACGATCCAGGGCCACGCGGTGGCTACACCTTC. The chain uses TRBV6-5 and TRBJ1-2; the D gene is possibly TRBD1 (5 bases). This CDR3 has 15 residues. V gave up 2 bases and J gave up 7 bases, with 17 bases separating them. From germline, CDR1 is MNHEY and CDR2 SVGAGI.

The CDR3 sequence is CAISEPGRTDTQYF. CDR3 nucleotides: TGTGCCATCAGTGAGCCGGGGAGGACAGATACGCAGTATTTT. This chain links TRBV10-3 with TRBJ2-3; D might be TRBD2 (6 bases). Germline V lookup: CDR1 ENHRY, CDR2 SYGVKD. The V end was cut by 2 bases, the J end by 3 bases, with 9 bases between. This CDR3 has 14 amino acids.

The rearrangement uses TRBV19 and TRBJ2-3, with D unresolved. Trimming stripped 5 bases from V and 5 bases from J, with 5 bases between. This CDR3 is 11 amino acids long. Germline V gives CDR1 LNHDA, CDR2 SQIVND (reference sequence). The CDR3 loop is CASSSRDTQYF. CDR3 coding DNA: TGTGCCAGTAGTTCCCGAGATACGCAGTATTTT.

This clone was seen a few times. The chain combines TRBV10-3 with TRBJ1-1; D gene uncertain. This CDR3 spans 17 amino acids. V was trimmed by 5 bases and J by 0 bases, leaving 19 bases between them. Germline values: CDR1 ENHRY, CDR2 SYGVKD. This CDR3 reads CAISRTAGTQMNTEAFF. The DNA of the CDR3 is TGTGCCATCAGTAGGACCGCCGGAACACAAATGAACACTGAAGCTTTCTTT.

The genes are TRBV27 and TRBJ2-6; D is uncertain. CDR3 length equals 16 residues. The V gene's germline CDR1 is MNHEY and CDR2 SMNVEV (reference sequence). The V and J ends lost 5 bases and 0 bases respectively, with 11 bases between them. This chain's CDR3 is CASSPQRTSGANVLTF. CDR3 DNA: TGTGCCAGCAGTCCCCAAAGAACCTCTGGGGCCAACGTCCTGACTTTC.

The genes are TRBV28 and TRBJ2-5, with 7 bases lining up with TRBD2. With V trimmed by 5 bases and J by 4 bases, 13 bases remained unmatched. Per the germline V gene, CDR1 is MDHEN and CDR2 is SYDVKM. This CDR3 is 16 amino acids long. This CDR3 is CASSPGGRGVSETQYF. DNA for the CDR3: TGTGCCAGCAGTCCGGGCGGCCGGGGGGTATCAGAGACCCAGTACTTC. The full variable domain, its missing parts supplied by reference TRBV28 and TRBJ2-5, is DVKVTQSSRYLVKRTGEKVFLECVQDMDHENMFWYRQDPGLGLRLIYFSYDVKMKEKGDIPEGYSVSREKKERFSLILESASTNQTSMYLCASSPGGRGVSETQYFGPGTRLLVL.

The genes are TRBV18 and TRBJ1-5; D is undetermined. V lost 3 bases, J lost 7 bases, and 10 bases lay in between. The germline gives CDR1 KGHSH, CDR2 LQKENI. The CDR3 totals 13 residues. The CDR3 loop is CASSPAQSQPQHF. CDR3 sequence (DNA): TGTGCCAGCTCACCCGCACAGTCCCAGCCCCAGCATTTT.

The chain is built from TRBV7-9 and TRBJ2-7; 7 nucleotides match TRBD2. The CDR3 is 18 residues long. V lost 5 bases to trimming and J lost 0 bases; unmatched junction nucleotides: 16. Germline V lookup: CDR1 SEHNR, CDR2 FQNEAQ (reference sequence). The CDR3 region has the DNA TGTGCCAGCAGCGCCTATCCGACTAGAGCGGGACTCTCCTACGAGCAGTACTTC. It yields the protein CASSAYPTRAGLSYEQYF.

This clone has only one observation. The chain couples TRBV14 to TRBJ2-3, with TRBD1 as a possible D gene (6 bases). With 0 bases removed from V and 2 bases from J, the gap between germline ends came to 15 bases. CDR3 size: 17 residues. CDR1 and CDR2 from the germline V gene are SGHDN and FVKESK. Here the CDR3 DNA reads TGTGCCAGCAGCCAAGATCTCCGGACAGTCCCCACAGATACGCAGTATTTT. Translation gives CASSQDLRTVPTDTQYF.

This clone was observed once. The chain links TRBV6-1 to TRBJ1-4; D gene uncertain. CDR3 length: 14 residues. Between the trimmed V and J ends, which lost 6 bases and 0 bases, there was a span of 8 bases. Germline CDR1 and CDR2: MNHNS and SASEGT. CDR3 bases: TGTGCCAGCAGGCCTTGGGCAACTAATGAAAAACTGTTTTTT. This sequence encodes CASRPWATNEKLFF.

This clone was recorded once. The genes are TRBV30 and TRBJ2-7; D perhaps matches TRBD1 (6 bases). Germline lookup yields CDR1 GTSNPN and CDR2 SVGIG (reference sequence). The V gene lost 2 bases and the J gene lost 3 bases, with 17 bases spanning the gap. CDR3 length: 15 amino acids. The CDR3 DNA is TGTGCCTGGAGTCCCCTGGACAGCTCGCGCTACGAGCAGTACTTC. Translation gives CAWSPLDSSRYEQYF.

V is TRBV7-9 and J is TRBJ2-3; TRBD2 aligns across 12 bases. The V segment lost 6 bases and the J segment 3 bases; nucleotides outside the gene matches: 7. There are 16 residues in the CDR3. Germline V lookup: CDR1 SEHNR, CDR2 FQNEAQ (reference sequence). The CDR3 coding sequence is TGTGCCAGCAGGTTGGGACTAGCGGGTTCAACAGATACGCAGTATTTT. Protein: CASRLGLAGSTDTQYF.

This clone was seen only once. The chain couples TRBV28 to TRBJ2-7; TRBD2 agrees at 7 bases. Germline-derived CDR1 and CDR2 are MDHEN and SYDVKM. The CDR3 has 15 residues. V gave up 7 bases and J gave up 0 bases; unmatched junction bases: 9. The CDR3 coding sequence is TGTGCCAGCAATGATCGGGGGGATACCTCCTACGAGCAGTACTTC. This gives the protein CASNDRGDTSYEQYF.

V gene TRBV30 combines with J gene TRBJ1-1; D is ambiguous. Trimming removed 1 base at V and 1 base at J, with 4 bases between. This CDR3 spans 12 amino acids. The germline V gene encodes CDR1 GTSNPN and CDR2 SVGIG (reference sequence). The CDR3 DNA is TGTGCCTGGAGTGGGCAGAACACTGAAGCTTTCTTT. Its protein product is CAWSGQNTEAFF.

The V gene is TRBV5-6, the J gene TRBJ2-6; D remains unclear. The V and J ends lost 2 bases and 0 bases respectively, with 6 bases between them. This CDR3 spans 15 amino acids. Germline lookup yields CDR1 SGHDT and CDR2 YYEEEE. CDR3 bases: TGTGCCAGCAGCTTTTATGTCTCTGGGGCCAACGTCCTGACTTTC. This encodes CASSFYVSGANVLTF.